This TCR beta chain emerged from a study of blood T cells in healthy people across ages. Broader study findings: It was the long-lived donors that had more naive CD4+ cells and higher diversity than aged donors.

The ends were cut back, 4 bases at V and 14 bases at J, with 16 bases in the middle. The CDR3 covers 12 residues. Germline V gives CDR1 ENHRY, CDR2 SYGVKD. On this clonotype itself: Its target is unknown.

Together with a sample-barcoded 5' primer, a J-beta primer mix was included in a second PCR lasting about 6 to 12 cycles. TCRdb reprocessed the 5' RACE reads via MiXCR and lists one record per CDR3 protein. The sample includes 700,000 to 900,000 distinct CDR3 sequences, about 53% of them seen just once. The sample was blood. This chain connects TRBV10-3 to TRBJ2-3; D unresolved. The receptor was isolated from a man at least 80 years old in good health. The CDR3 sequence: CAISGGSGYAYF. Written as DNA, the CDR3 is TGTGCCATCAGTGGGGGAAGTGGATACGCGTATTTT.